A single sample gave rise to the 32 T cell receptor beta chains below, sequenced in a study of cytomegalovirus exposure and HLA in healthy donors. The PCR had 60 Vbeta and 13 Jbeta primers. Sequenced by immunoSEQ multiplex PCR; TCRdb stores in-frame clones only, minus some. The table records approximately 140,000 clones, about 81% of them present only once. Input material: PBMCs. The receptors derive from a woman aged 40 to 55 in good health and CMV-seropositive.

There are a few counts of this clone. The rearrangement links TRBV19 to TRBJ2-1; 12 bases line up with TRBD2. Per the germline V gene, CDR1 is LNHDA and CDR2 is SQIVND (reference sequence). V lost 8 bases, J lost 7 bases, and 6 bases stayed unmatched. The CDR3 has 14 amino acids. The CDR3 region is CASSSGGAPNEQFF. CDR3 nucleotides: TGTGCCAGTTCTAGCGGGGGGGCCCCGAATGAGCAGTTCTTC.

The chain carries TRBV7-9 and TRBJ1-3; 9 positions match TRBD1. The CDR3 has 15 residues. Trimming took 1 base from V and 4 from J; bases not matched to a gene: 2. Germline-derived CDR1 and CDR2 are SEHNR and FQNEAQ (reference sequence). CDR3 nucleotide sequence: TGTGCCAGCAGCTTAGAAGGGACAGGGGGAAACACCATATATTTT. This translates into CASSLEGTGGNTIYF.

The chain uses TRBV5-1 and TRBJ2-5; 9 bases are a match to TRBD1. The V gene end was trimmed by 3 bases and the J gene end by 3 bases; junction bases not matched to a gene: 3. Germline lookup yields CDR1 SGHRS and CDR2 YFSETQ. This CDR3 comprises 14 residues. CDR3 nucleotide sequence: TGCGCCAGCAGCTGGGACAGGGAAGAAGAGACCCAGTACTTC. Its protein is CASSWDREEETQYF.

V is TRBV30 and J is TRBJ2-3; TRBD2 aligns across 8 bases. V lost 0 bases to trimming and J lost 0 bases; unmatched junction nucleotides: 2. The germline V gene encodes CDR1 GTSNPN and CDR2 SVGIG (reference sequence). The CDR3 is 15 residues long. This CDR3 reads CAWSVLAGSTDTQYF. DNA of the CDR3: TGTGCCTGGAGTGTGTTAGCGGGGAGCACAGATACGCAGTATTTT.

This chain joins TRBV30 and TRBJ2-7; 8 nucleotides align to TRBD2. The CDR3 totals 14 residues. The J segment lost 2 bases and the V segment lost 4 bases, leaving 7 bases of the junction unmatched. Germline loops: CDR1 GTSNPN, CDR2 SVGIG (reference sequence). CDR3 residues: CAWKTGGYAYEQYF. For the CDR3, the DNA is TGTGCCTGGAAAACGGGGGGGTACGCCTACGAGCAGTACTTC.

V gene TRBV9 combines with J gene TRBJ1-3; no definite D call. The V end was cut by 2 bases, the J end by 0 bases, with 9 bases between. The CDR3 has 15 amino acids. Germline-derived CDR1 and CDR2 are SGDLS and YYNGEE. The CDR3 sequence is CASSVNTNSGNTIYF. The CDR3 nucleotides read TGTGCCAGCAGCGTTAACACCAACTCTGGAAACACCATATATTTT.

This chain joins TRBV5-1 and TRBJ1-3; D not certain. The germline V gene has CDR1 SGHRS and CDR2 YFSETQ. CDR3 size: 14 residues. Trimming removed 0 bases from V and 6 bases from J, with 10 bases in between. CDR3 amino acids: CASSLDGASNTIYF. CDR3 bases: TGCGCCAGCAGCTTGGATGGAGCGTCAAACACCATATATTTT. The entire variable domain, with the rest obtained from reference TRBV5-1 and TRBJ1-3, is as follows: KAGVTQTPRYLIKTRGQQVTLSCSPISGHRSVSWYQQTPGQGLQFLFEYFSETQRNKGNFPGRFSGRQFSNSRSEMNVSTLELGDSALYLCASSLDGASNTIYFGEGSWLTVV.

J is TRBJ2-7 and V is TRBV27, with TRBD1 as a possible D gene (6 bases). CDR1 is MNHEY, CDR2 SMNVEV, per germline (reference sequence). Trimming cost V 6 bases and J 0 bases, with 12 bases left between them. CDR3 length: 14 residues. This CDR3 reads CASSSGAVSYEQYF. The CDR3 DNA follows: TGTGCCAGCAGCTCAGGGGCTGTCTCCTACGAGCAGTACTTC.

CDR3 sequence reads: CSVRTVTIGTQYF. CDR3 bases: TGCAGCGTAAGGACAGTCACTATAGGGACCCAGTACTTC. The chain has TRBV29-1 and TRBJ2-5, with D perhaps matching TRBD1 (6 bases). The CDR3 consists of 13 residues. Germline V lookup: CDR1 SQVTM, CDR2 ANQGSEA. V was clipped by 6 bases and J by 7 bases, with 18 bases between them.

This clone has more than one count but fewer than ten. The CDR3 coding sequence is TGTGCCAGCATCCGGGACAGGGGATACAATGAGCAGTTCTTC. It is translated as CASIRDRGYNEQFF. The rearrangement uses TRBV6-1 and TRBJ2-1; 10 bases agree with TRBD1. CDR1 is MNHNS, CDR2 SASEGT, per germline. The CDR3 is made up of 14 amino acids. The V segment lost 7 bases and the J segment 4 bases; nucleotides outside the gene matches: 4.

V gene TRBV28 combines with J gene TRBJ1-1; 8 bases are a match to TRBD1. The CDR3 consists of 16 residues. V trimming: 8 bases; J trimming: 5 bases; junction bases outside the gene matches: 16. Germline assignment: CDR1 MDHEN and CDR2 SYDVKM. In DNA form, the CDR3 reads TGTGCCAGCCTACCCACACTTGGACAGGGCGGAACTGAAGCTTTCTTT. Its protein product is CASLPTLGQGGTEAFF.

The chain carries TRBV2 and TRBJ1-1; the D is unclear. Trimming took 1 base from V and 5 from J, leaving 11 bases between them. The CDR3 has 14 residues. Germline loops: CDR1 SNHLY, CDR2 FYNNEI. The CDR3 sequence: CASSEVAVWTEAFF. DNA of the CDR3: TGTGCCAGCAGTGAAGTTGCGGTCTGGACTGAAGCTTTCTTT. The complete variable domain, with remaining parts taken from reference TRBV2 and TRBJ1-1, reads EPEVTQTPSHQVTQMGQEVILRCVPISNHLYFYWYRQILGQKVEFLVSFYNNEISEKSEIFDDQFSVERPDGSNFTLKIRSTKLEDSAMYFCASSEVAVWTEAFFGQGTRLTVV.

On this clone itself: An end of the junction does not agree with germline; a read error may underlie this. The chain recombines TRBV11-2 with TRBJ2-3; D is uncertain. Germline CDR1 SGHAT, CDR2 FQNNGV. This CDR3 comprises 13 residues. This chain's CDR3 is CASSLERTDTQYF. CDR3 coding DNA: TGTGCCAGCAGCCTAGAGAGAACAGATACGCAGTATTTT.

The rearrangement uses TRBV9 and TRBJ2-3; 7 bases match TRBD1. The CDR3 covers 16 residues. The germline V gene has CDR1 SGDLS and CDR2 YYNGEE. V shed 3 bases and J 0 bases; nucleotides not matched to a gene: 7. CDR3 DNA sequence: TGTGCCAGCAGCGAACAGGGGACCTATAGCACAGATACGCAGTATTTT. Its translation: CASSEQGTYSTDTQYF.

This chain uses TRBV19 with TRBJ2-5; 13 positions match TRBD2. Unmatched junction bases numbered 13, after V lost 7 bases and J lost 5 bases. This CDR3 spans 17 amino acids. Germline CDR1 reads LNHDA; CDR2 reads SQIVND (reference sequence). The CDR3 sequence is CASTPGTSGALGETQYF. CDR3 DNA: TGTGCCAGTACTCCCGGGACTAGCGGGGCCCTAGGGGAGACCCAGTACTTC.

This sequence joins TRBV6-5 and TRBJ1-4; D might be TRBD1 (5 bases). CDR3 length: 14 residues. Germline CDR1 and CDR2: MNHEY and SVGAGI. V was pared by 2 bases and J by 4 bases, with 8 bases between. For the CDR3, the DNA is TGTGCCAGCAGTTACCGGCAGGGTAATGAAAAACTGTTTTTT. Residues: CASSYRQGNEKLFF.

The chain joins TRBV28 to TRBJ1-1, with a weak D call TRBD1 (5 bases). V was trimmed by 4 bases and J by 0 bases, leaving 15 bases between them. The CDR3 has 16 residues. Germline V CDR1 and CDR2: MDHEN, SYDVKM. CDR3 sequence reads: CASSSPRGGVNTEAFF. In DNA, the CDR3 is TGTGCCAGCAGTTCCCCACGGGGAGGGGTGAACACTGAAGCTTTCTTT.

CDR3 sequence: CASSRTANTEAFF. CDR3 nucleotide sequence: TGCGCCAGCAGCCGGACAGCGAACACTGAAGCTTTCTTT. The V and J genes are TRBV5-1 and TRBJ1-1, with a possible D match to TRBD1 (6 bases). The ends were cut back, 4 bases at V and 1 base at J, with 8 bases in the middle. CDR3 length: 13 amino acids. Germline V CDR1 and CDR2: SGHRS, YFSETQ.

The CDR3 sequence: CASSPNPTGANQPQHF. The DNA of the CDR3 is TGTGCCAGCTCACCCAACCCGACAGGGGCAAATCAGCCCCAGCATTTT. This chain links TRBV18 with TRBJ1-5; 8 nucleotides align to TRBD1. Germline CDR1 reads KGHSH; CDR2 reads LQKENI. The CDR3 runs 16 residues. V shed 3 bases and J 4 bases; nucleotides not matched to a gene: 8.

V and J are TRBV29-1 and TRBJ2-2; D is perhaps TRBD1 (6 bases). V gave up 8 bases and J gave up 7 bases, with 17 bases separating them. The CDR3 runs to 13 residues. Germline CDR1 SQVTM, CDR2 ANQGSEA. CDR3 coding DNA: TGCAGCACTCAGGGGAAGTTGTTCGGGGAGCTGTTTTTT. It is translated as CSTQGKLFGELFF.

To note about this clone: One junction end does not reproduce the germline sequence, and a read error may be involved. The rearrangement links TRBV7-9 to TRBJ1-5; D possibly corresponds to TRBD1 (5 bases). Germline assignment: CDR1 SEHNR and CDR2 FQNEAQ (reference sequence). The CDR3 covers 15 residues. CDR3 protein: CSSSFTGALNQPQHF. The DNA for the CDR3 is TGTTCCAGCAGCTTTACAGGAGCCCTTAATCAGCCCCAGCATTTT.

The chain uses TRBV6-5 and TRBJ2-7; D might be TRBD2 (5 bases). Per the germline V gene, CDR1 is MNHEY and CDR2 is SVGAGI. This CDR3 has 16 amino acids. Trimming stripped 0 bases from V and 0 bases from J, with 12 bases between. The CDR3 reads CASSYSTSSLSYEQYF. For the CDR3, the DNA is TGTGCCAGCAGTTACTCAACTAGTAGCCTCTCCTACGAGCAGTACTTC.

The sample holds a few counts of this clone. The genes are TRBV5-4 and TRBJ1-2; a possible D gene is TRBD1 (5 bases). Trimming took 5 bases from V and 4 from J, leaving 15 bases between them. The CDR3 runs to 14 residues. Per the germline V gene, CDR1 is SGHNT and CDR2 is YYREEE (reference sequence). DNA for the CDR3: TGTGCCAGCAGTCCCAGGGATGTCGGCTATGGCTACACCTTC. Translation: CASSPRDVGYGYTF.

V and J are TRBV29-1 and TRBJ2-1, with 16 bases aligning to TRBD2. The CDR3 spans 14 residues. Germline V lookup: CDR1 SQVTM, CDR2 ANQGSEA. V shed 7 bases, J shed 7 bases, and the junction held 4 bases outside the gene matches. DNA of the CDR3: TGCAGCGCCCGGGGACTAGCGGGGGGGAATGAGCAGTTCTTC. It specifies CSARGLAGGNEQFF.

The CDR3 DNA follows: TGTGCCAGCAGCTCCAGGCGAAGTACTGAAGCTTTCTTT. Amino acid sequence: CASSSRRSTEAFF. The chain uses TRBV7-3 and TRBJ1-1; D is uncertain. The CDR3 totals 13 residues. Germline loops: CDR1 SGHTA, CDR2 FQGTGA. The V end was cut by 4 bases, the J end by 5 bases, with 11 bases between.

There are a few counts of this clone. The chain has TRBV11-3 and TRBJ2-3; 9 bases fit TRBD2. The J segment lost 4 bases and the V segment lost 3 bases, leaving 5 bases of the junction unmatched. Germline-derived CDR1 and CDR2 are SGHNT and YENEEA. This CDR3 contains 15 residues. The CDR3 DNA is TGTGCCAGCAGCTTGGATAGCGGGGGCTCAGATACGCAGTATTTT. Protein sequence: CASSLDSGGSDTQYF.

This clone was detected once. V gene TRBV19 combines with J gene TRBJ1-5, with D possibly TRBD1 on 5 matching bases. V lost 1 base and J lost 2, with 21 bases in between. Germline CDR1 reads LNHDA; CDR2 reads SQIVND (reference sequence). The CDR3 contains 19 residues. The CDR3 sequence: CASSIVPPGKGRRNQPQHF. CDR3 DNA sequence: TGTGCCAGTAGTATAGTTCCCCCAGGGAAGGGGAGGCGCAATCAGCCCCAGCATTTT. The full variable domain, completed using reference TRBV19 and TRBJ1-5, is DGGITQSPKYLFRKEGQNVTLSCEQNLNHDAMYWYRQDPGQGLRLIYYSQIVNDFQKGDIAEGYSVSREKKESFPLTVTSAQKNPTAFYLCASSIVPPGKGRRNQPQHFGDGTRLSIL.

This clone has only a few counts. The chain uses TRBV28 and TRBJ1-2; 9 positions agree with TRBD1. V lost 7 bases, J lost 7 bases, and 7 bases stayed unmatched. Germline assignment: CDR1 MDHEN and CDR2 SYDVKM. The CDR3 runs to 13 residues. DNA for the CDR3: TGTGCCAGCACCACGGGACAGGGAAGTGGCTACACCTTC. Its protein product is CASTTGQGSGYTF.

The V call is TRBV30, the J call TRBJ2-7; D might be TRBD1 (5 bases). Germline CDR1 GTSNPN, CDR2 SVGIG (reference sequence). The length of the CDR3 is 14 residues. Trimming stripped 4 bases from V and 0 bases from J, with 13 bases between. In DNA form, the CDR3 reads TGTGCCTGGATCTGGGGCCCCAGCTCCTACGAGCAGTACTTC. Amino acids: CAWIWGPSSYEQYF.

V is TRBV6-1 and J is TRBJ2-7, with 10 positions matching TRBD2. Germline CDR1 reads MNHNS; CDR2 reads SASEGT. The V and J ends lost 3 bases and 6 bases, in that order; junction bases with no gene match: 5. This CDR3 comprises 14 residues. CDR3 DNA sequence: TGTGCCAGCAGTGACCTAGCGGGGGTTTCCGAGCAGTACTTC. Its protein is CASSDLAGVSEQYF.

Turning to this clone: The conserved closing phenylalanine or tryptophan is absent in this CDR3, likely reflecting a read error. This chain joins TRBV5-1 and TRBJ1-1; possible D gene TRBD1, 6 bases. The CDR3 is 13 residues long. V lost 0 bases to trimming and J lost 4 bases, with 7 bases between them. Germline V gives CDR1 SGHRS, CDR2 YFSETQ. CDR3 nucleotides: TGCGCCAGCAGCTTGGGCAGGGGCACTGAAGCTTTCGTT. Its protein is CASSLGRGTEAFV.

The rearrangement uses TRBV6-6 and TRBJ1-1; TRBD1 is a possible D gene (5 bases). CDR3 length: 12 residues. Germline CDR1 MNHNY, CDR2 SVGAGI (reference sequence). V lost 6 bases to trimming and J lost 5 bases, with 10 bases between them. CDR3 bases: TGTGCCAGCAGGAAACAGGAGACTGAAGCTTTCTTT. This sequence encodes CASRKQETEAFF.